A selection of T cell receptor beta chains follows, all from one sample in a study of blood T cell repertoires in COVID-19. The table came from immunoSEQ multiplex PCR; TCRdb's copy has only in-frame clones and leaves some out. The table lists 250,000 to 300,000 clones, roughly 93% of them singletons. The sample taken for sequencing was PBMCs or T cells enriched from blood (not recorded which). These receptors were obtained from a woman in her 40s with acute COVID-19. Both conserved end residues are part of each CDR3. D genes are given only for firm matches. For some rows the clone size is stated as once, few or many, or as a class when expanded; others skip it.

D gene	V gene	clone size	J gene	CDR3 DNA	CDR3 protein
NA	TRBV9	many	TRBJ2-1	TGTGCCAGCTCGTTCTCCTACAATGAGCAGTTCTTC	CASSFSYNEQFF
TRBD1	TRBV4-2	NA	TRBJ1-1	TGTGCCAGCAGCCAGGGACAGGGGATCGCTGAAGCTTTCTTT	CASSQGQGIAEAFF
NA	TRBV14	NA	TRBJ1-6	TGTGCCAGCAGCCAAGTACCCGGGAATTCACCCCTCCACTTT	CASSQVPGNSPLHF
TRBD1	TRBV19	NA	TRBJ2-7	TGTGCCAGTAGAGGGACAGGGGGCTACGAGCAGTACTTC	CASRGTGGYEQYF
NA	TRBV27	NA	TRBJ2-3	TGTGCCAGCAGGGGTCCCCTAGCGTCGACAGATACGCAGTATTTT	CASRGPLASTDTQYF
TRBD2	TRBV7-9	NA	TRBJ2-1	TGTGCCAGCAGCTTGGGTAGCGGGGGGTTCCCTTACAATGAGCAGTTCTTC	CASSLGSGGFPYNEQFF
NA	TRBV29-1	NA	TRBJ1-1	TGCAGCGTTACCCCGGGACAACTGAACACTGAAGCTTTCTTT	CSVTPGQLNTEAFF
NA	TRBV7-2	few	TRBJ2-2	TGTGCCAGCAGCTTAGCCAGGGGGAACACCGGGGAGCTGTTTTTT	CASSLARGNTGELFF
NA	TRBV7-9	NA	TRBJ2-1	TGTGCCAGCAGCCCCAACGTGGCAGGGTACAATGAGCAGTTCTTC	CASSPNVAGYNEQFF
NA	TRBV11-2	NA	TRBJ1-6	TGTGCCAGCAGCTTAACCGGGGAAGGGCATTCACCCCTCCACTTT	CASSLTGEGHSPLHF
TRBD1	TRBV27	NA	TRBJ2-3	TGTGCCAGCAGTTGGGGACAGACCACAGATACGCAGTATTTT	CASSWGQTTDTQYF
NA	TRBV9	NA	TRBJ1-2	TGTGCCAGCAGCGCCCCCGGAGGGGCAACGAATGGCTACACCTTC	CASSAPGGATNGYTF
NA	TRBV5-6	once	TRBJ2-2	TGTGCCAGCAGCTTGGGACAGGTGGCCGGGGAGCTGTTTTTT	CASSLGQVAGELFF
NA	TRBV27	NA	TRBJ1-3	TGTGCCAGCAGTCGATCGGCTGGAAACACCATATATTTT	CASSRSAGNTIYF
NA	TRBV30	once	TRBJ1-1	TGTGCCTGGAGGACCGCCCTGTATGGGGGGGGGACTGAAGCTTTCTTT	CAWRTALYGGGTEAFF
NA	TRBV7-8	NA	TRBJ2-3	TGTGCCAGCAGCTTAGCGCTCAGGGGTGGCACAGATACGCAGTATTTT	CASSLALRGGTDTQYF
TRBD2	TRBV6-1	NA	TRBJ2-3	TGTGCCAGCAGTGAAGCGCTAGCGGGGGGGCAAAATACGCAGTATTTT	CASSEALAGGQNTQYF
NA	TRBV19	once	TRBJ2-6	TGTGCCAGTAGTACCCGGGGGGCGGGAGATGGGGCCAACGTCCTGACTTTC	CASSTRGAGDGANVLTF
TRBD2	TRBV2	few	TRBJ2-7	TGTGCCAGCGACTGGGAGGGCCTATACATAGGGCAGTACTTC	CASDWEGLYIGQYF
NA	TRBV11-2	NA	TRBJ2-7	TGTGCCAGCAGCTTACAGCCAGGGGGGTACGAGCAGTACTTC	CASSLQPGGYEQYF